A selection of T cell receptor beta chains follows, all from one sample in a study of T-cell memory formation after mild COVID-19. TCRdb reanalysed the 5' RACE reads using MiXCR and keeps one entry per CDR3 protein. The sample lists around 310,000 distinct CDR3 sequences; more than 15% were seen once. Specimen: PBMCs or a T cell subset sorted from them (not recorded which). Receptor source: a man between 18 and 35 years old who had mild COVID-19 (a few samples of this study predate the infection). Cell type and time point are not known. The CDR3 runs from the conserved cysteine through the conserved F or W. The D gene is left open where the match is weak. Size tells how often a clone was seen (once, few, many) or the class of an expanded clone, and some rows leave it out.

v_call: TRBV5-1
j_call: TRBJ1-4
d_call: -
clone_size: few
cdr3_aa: CASRSGEKLFF
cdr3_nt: TGCGCCAGCAGATCGGGTGAAAAACTGTTTTTT

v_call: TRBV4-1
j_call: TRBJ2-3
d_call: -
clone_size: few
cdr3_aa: CASSQHLTGSTDTQYF
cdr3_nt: TGCGCCAGCAGCCAGCATCTGACAGGTAGCACAGATACGCAGTATTTT

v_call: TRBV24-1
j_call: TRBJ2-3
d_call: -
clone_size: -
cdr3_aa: CATQKDTDTQYF
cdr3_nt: TGTGCCACCCAGAAGGACACAGATACGCAGTATTTT

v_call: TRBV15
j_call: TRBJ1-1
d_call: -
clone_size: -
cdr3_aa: CATSTPGERAEAFF
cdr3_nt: TGTGCCACCAGCACCCCGGGGGAAAGGGCTGAAGCTTTCTTT

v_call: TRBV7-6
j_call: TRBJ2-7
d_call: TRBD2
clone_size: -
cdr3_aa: CASSPVAGPSGEQYF
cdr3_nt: TGTGCCAGCAGCCCGGTAGCGGGGCCCTCTGGGGAGCAGTACTTC

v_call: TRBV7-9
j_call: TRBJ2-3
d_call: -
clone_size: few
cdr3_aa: CASAGGTRYF
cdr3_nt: TGTGCCAGCGCCGGCGGGACACGGTATTTT

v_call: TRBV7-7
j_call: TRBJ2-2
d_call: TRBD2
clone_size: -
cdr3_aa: CASSFATGGTGELFF
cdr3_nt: TGTGCCAGCAGCTTTGCCACGGGAGGCACCGGGGAGCTGTTTTTT

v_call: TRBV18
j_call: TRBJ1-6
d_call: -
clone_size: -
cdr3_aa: CASSELARGRNSPLHF
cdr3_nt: TGTGCCAGCTCCGAACTCGCACGGGGGCGCAATTCACCCCTCCACTTT

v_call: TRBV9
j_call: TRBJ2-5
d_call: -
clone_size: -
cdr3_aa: CASSAGTQVATQETQYF
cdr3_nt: TGTGCCAGCAGCGCAGGGACCCAAGTGGCGACACAAGAGACCCAGTACTTC

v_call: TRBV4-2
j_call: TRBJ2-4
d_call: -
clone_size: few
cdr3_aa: CASSQEQGARAKNIQYF
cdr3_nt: TGTGCCAGCAGCCAAGAACAAGGCGCTAGGGCCAAAAACATTCAGTACTTC

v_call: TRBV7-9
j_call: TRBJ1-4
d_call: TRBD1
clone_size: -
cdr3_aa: CASSLWDSHEKLFF
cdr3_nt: TGTGCCAGCAGCTTGTGGGACAGCCACGAAAAACTGTTTTTT

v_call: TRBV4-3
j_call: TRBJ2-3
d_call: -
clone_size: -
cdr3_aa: CASSQAGNTDTQYF
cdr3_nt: TGCGCCAGCAGCCAAGCGGGGAACACAGATACGCAGTATTTT

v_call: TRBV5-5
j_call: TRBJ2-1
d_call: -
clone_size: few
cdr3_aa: CASKFQETYNEQFF
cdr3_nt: TGTGCCAGCAAGTTTCAGGAGACCTACAATGAGCAGTTCTTC

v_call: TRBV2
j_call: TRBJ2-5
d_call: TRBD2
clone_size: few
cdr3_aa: CASSPYGLEETQYF
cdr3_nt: TGTGCCAGCAGCCCATACGGACTAGAAGAGACCCAGTACTTC

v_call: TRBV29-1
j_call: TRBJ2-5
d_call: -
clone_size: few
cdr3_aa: CSGLRGLGETQYF
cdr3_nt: TGCAGCGGGCTACGGGGGCTTGGTGAGACCCAGTACTTC

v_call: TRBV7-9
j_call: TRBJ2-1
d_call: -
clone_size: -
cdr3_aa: CASSLTTGYNEQFF
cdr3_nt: TGTGCCAGCAGCTTGACGACAGGCTACAATGAGCAGTTCTTC

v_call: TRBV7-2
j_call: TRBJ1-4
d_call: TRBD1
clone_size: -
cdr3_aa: CASSPEGRGWVDEKLFF
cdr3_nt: TGTGCCAGCAGCCCGGAGGGCAGGGGGTGGGTTGATGAAAAACTGTTTTTT

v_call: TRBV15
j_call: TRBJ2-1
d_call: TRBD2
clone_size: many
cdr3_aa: CATSGGLAGRSNSEQFF
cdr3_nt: TGTGCCACCAGCGGCGGACTAGCGGGGAGATCCAATAGCGAGCAGTTCTTC

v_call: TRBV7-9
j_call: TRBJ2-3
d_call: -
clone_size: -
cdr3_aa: CASSLVEDGTQYF
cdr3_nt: TGTGCCAGCAGCTTAGTTGAGGACGGAACGCAGTATTTT

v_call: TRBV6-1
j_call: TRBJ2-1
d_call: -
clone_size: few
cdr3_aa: CASSETWGLVEQFF
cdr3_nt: TGTGCCAGCAGTGAAACTTGGGGGCTCGTCGAGCAGTTCTTC

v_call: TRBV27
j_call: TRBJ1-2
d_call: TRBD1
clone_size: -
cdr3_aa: CASSRQGPYGYTF
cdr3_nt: TGTGCCAGCAGCAGACAGGGGCCCTATGGCTACACCTTC

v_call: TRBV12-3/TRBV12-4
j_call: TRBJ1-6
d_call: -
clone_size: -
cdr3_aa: CASSLQSSYNSPLHF
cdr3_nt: TGTGCCAGCAGTTTACAAAGCTCCTATAATTCACCCCTCCACTTT

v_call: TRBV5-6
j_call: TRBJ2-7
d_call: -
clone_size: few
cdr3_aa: CASSLVAASYEQYF
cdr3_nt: TGTGCCAGCAGCTTGGTCGCGGCATCTTACGAGCAGTACTTC

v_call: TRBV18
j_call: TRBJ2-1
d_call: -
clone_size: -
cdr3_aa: CASSPRLAGNYNEQFF
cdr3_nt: TGTGCCAGCTCACCACGGCTTGCGGGTAACTACAATGAGCAGTTCTTC

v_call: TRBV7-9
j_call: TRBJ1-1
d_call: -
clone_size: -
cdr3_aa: CASSKTRAEAFF
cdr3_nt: TGTGCCAGCAGCAAGACTAGGGCTGAAGCTTTCTTT

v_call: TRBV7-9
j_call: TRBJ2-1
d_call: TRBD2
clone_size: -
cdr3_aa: CASSVGSGGRYNEQFF
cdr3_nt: TGTGCCAGCAGCGTCGGTAGCGGGGGCCGATACAATGAGCAGTTCTTC

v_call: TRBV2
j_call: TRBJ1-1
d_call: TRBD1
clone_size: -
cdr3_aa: CASSGSGGEAFF
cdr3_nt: TGTGCCAGCAGTGGTTCAGGGGGCGAAGCTTTCTTT